This TCR beta chain is drawn from a study of T cells in Graves' hyperthyroidism and ophthalmopathy. The CDR3 consists of 16 residues. Trimming took off 2 bases at V and 0 bases at J, with 12 bases between the two ends. Remarks on this clonotype: No antigen is known for it.

Study-wide points: Progression to ophthalmopathy was predicted a median of about six months early.

Drawn at first hyperthyroidism diagnosis, the blood sample preceded any ophthalmopathy symptoms. PBMCs were derived from around 10 ml fresh peripheral blood. RNA transcripts yielded amplified TCR beta CDR3 regions. During a first-round RT-PCR of the TCR CDR3, the HTBI primer set was used. MiXCR was run by TCRdb on the multiplex PCR reads, yielding one entry per CDR3 protein. Of hundreds of thousands of distinct CDR3 sequences listed, 15% to 20% are singletons. The source of this sequence is a woman between 50 and 59 years old with Graves' hyperthyroidism that later progressed to Graves' ophthalmopathy. The material sequenced was blood. J is TRBJ2-3 and V is TRBV12-3 or TRBV12-4; no reliable D call. The CDR3 nucleotides are TGTGCCAGCAGTTTACGGCCGGCCCCTAGCACAGATACGCAGTATTTT. Protein sequence: CASSLRPAPSTDTQYF.